The entry that follows covers one T cell receptor (beta chain) sequence. The clone's antigen remains unknown. At one end the junction does not follow the germline gene, possibly because of a read error. The data stem from a study of blood T cells in healthy people across ages (dated by TCRdb to between 2015 and 2017). At the level of the whole study: In model experiments, roughly one uniquely barcoded TCR beta cDNA molecule per two T cells was captured by template switching. To track age-related changes in TCR beta repertoire diversity, the study relied on deep sequencing normalized with unique cDNA molecular identifiers. The donors were divided into four age groups: young (average around 17 years), middle-aged (around 41), aged (approximately 62) and long-lived (about 90). To avoid experimental bias, donors of different ages were distributed randomly across sequencing lanes. For two donors (one aged 18 to 30 and one aged 80 or older), the study analyzed two additional independent replicas of 1 million unique cDNA reads from the same blood draw.

Systemically healthy Caucasian individuals from Russia, 39 in total and aged about 6 to 90 years, were included as donors. About 10 milliliters of peripheral blood were collected from each donor into EDTA-treated Vacutainer tubes. Ficoll-Paque density-gradient centrifugation was used to isolate PBMCs, with at least 6.5 million per sample. Trizol reagent was used to extract total RNA from the PBMCs, yielding at least 6 micrograms per sample. For every donor, flow cytometry on a PBMC aliquot measured the percentage of naive CD45RAhigh/CD27high T cells. The research as a whole found: Observed TCR beta diversity per million T cells fell roughly linearly with age, and a significant reduction was already apparent by age around 39. Observed TCR beta diversity correlated strongly with the percentage of naive T cells measured by flow cytometry. The long-lived group showed more naive CD4+ T cells, fewer expanded clones and increased TCR diversity than the aged group, suggesting age selection. Estimates of total diversity from one million sequenced T cells were regarded as lower bounds and underestimates. Since profiling was done on bulk unsorted PBMCs, naive and antigen-experienced compartments could not be conclusively compared. Donor CMV infection status was unknown, potentially confounding age-related changes in expanded clonotypes.

The receptor library was made with 5' RACE. The run used an Illumina HiSeq 2500. A second PCR of roughly 6 to 12 cycles was run with a J-beta primer mix and a sample-barcoded 5' primer. A template-switch 5' adaptor carrying 12 random nucleotides introduced a unique molecular identifier onto each TCR beta cDNA molecule. Each sample yielded at least 3 million CDR3-containing paired-end reads. First-strand cDNA synthesis was performed from all RNA using the Mint cDNA synthesis kit, with priming by a TRBC-specific oligonucleotide. All cDNA was treated with uracil-DNA glycosylase and then went through a first 18-cycle PCR with the universal primers M1SS and BC2_uni_R. The original pipeline was this. Normalization of each sample was performed by random selection of 1 million high-quality reads, each carrying a distinct molecular identifier. Instead of being binned into consensus sequences, reads that shared molecular identifiers were thrown out. MiTCR, with a Q25 quality threshold and the strictest error-elimination algorithm, was used for CDR3 identification, clonotype clustering and error correction. A nonparametric unseen species model with Euler transformation was used to estimate a lower bound on total TCR beta diversity. TCRdb's own reprocessing of the public reads used fastp at Q25 and MiXCR and kept productive beta chains. CDR3 protein duplicates are merged, each entry listing the most common genes and DNA. It is TCRdb's table, rather than the study itself, that gives the V and J calls and clone size. The sample records about 1,500,000 distinct CDR3 sequences, approximately 28% of which are singletons. 7.7% of the sample goes to the ten largest clones.

CDR1 SQVTM and CDR2 ANQGSEA were looked up in the germline V gene. The CDR3 goes from the cysteine to the phenylalanine over 11 residues. Left in the record is the CDR3 DNA by itself, 33 bases read in frame from the first base. The specimen was blood. The chain uses TRBV29-1 and TRBJ2-1, with TRBD2 matching 10 junction bases. The source is a woman in her thirties in good health. CDR3 protein: CGLAAHNEQFF. The sequence in DNA is TGTGGACTAGCGGCACACAATGAGCAGTTCTTC.